This T cell receptor beta chain was captured in a study of Graves' ophthalmopathy and Graves' hyperthyroidism. Study-wide background: Peripheral blood sampling occurred at initial diagnosis, before any treatment. Broader study findings: Most thyroid clonotypes expanded beyond 0.001 frequency were also found in blood.

The table lists this clonotype with many counts. Its antigen remains unidentified. V lost 7 bases and J lost 9; bases outside the gene matches: 11. The CDR3 has 13 amino acids. CDR3 regions of TCR beta were amplified from RNA transcripts. In the first round, RT-PCR was carried out with HTBI primers, and a multiplex PCR formed the second round. TCRdb analysed the multiplex PCR reads with MiXCR anew, one entry per CDR3 protein. The sample consists of 150,000 to 200,000 distinct CDR3 sequences, approximately 40% of them appearing once. The specimen sequenced was peripheral blood. This clonotype was sampled from a man aged 25 to 40 with Graves' ophthalmopathy. V is TRBV12-3 or TRBV12-4 and J is TRBJ2-5, with 7 nucleotides matching TRBD2. The CDR3: CASTRTSAGPQYF. The DNA for the CDR3 is TGTGCCAGCACCAGGACTAGTGCGGGTCCCCAGTACTTC.